The 4 T cell receptor beta chains below all came from one sample that was sequenced in a study of T cells in Graves' hyperthyroidism and ophthalmopathy. Researchers took RNA transcripts and amplified the TCR beta CDR3 regions from them. Carried out on the TCR CDR3, a first-round RT-PCR used the HTBI primer set. TCRdb re-called the multiplex PCR reads with MiXCR, one entry per CDR3 protein. The sample has over 550,000 distinct CDR3 sequences; around 17% are singletons. The sequenced sample was blood. Source of these receptors: a woman aged 18-30 years with Graves' hyperthyroidism.

The chain is built from TRBV20-1 and TRBJ1-5; 7 bases agree with TRBD1. The V and J ends lost 5 bases and 6 bases, in that order; junction bases with no gene match: 10. The CDR3 has 14 amino acids. Germline V lookup: CDR1 DFQATT, CDR2 SNEGSKA (reference sequence). CDR3 coding DNA: TGCAGTGCTCGCGATACAGGGGTGGCTCAGCCCCAGCATTTT. It specifies CSARDTGVAQPQHF.

Only a few counts were recorded for this clonotype. The chain employs TRBV29-1 and TRBJ2-7; D call uncertain. The CDR3 extends over 12 amino acids. CDR1 and CDR2 from the germline V gene are SQVTM and ANQGSEA. The V end was cut by 6 bases, the J end by 2 bases, with 11 bases between. CDR3 DNA: TGCAGCGTCTTAGACTCGACCTACGAGCAGTACTTC. It encodes CSVLDSTYEQYF.

This clonotype appeared a few times. One junction end disagrees with the germline gene, perhaps due to a read error. The V gene is TRBV6-1, the J gene TRBJ1-2, with D possibly matching TRBD1 (5 bases). The germline gives CDR1 MNHNS, CDR2 SASEGT. The CDR3 totals 15 residues. DNA for the CDR3: TGTGCCAGCAGCGAAGACCGGGACCGCACGTATGGCTACACCTTC. It is translated as CASSEDRDRTYGYTF.

In this sample, this clonotype turned up a few times. This chain connects TRBV7-6 to TRBJ2-7; the D gene could be TRBD1 or TRBD2 (5 bases each). The CDR3 contains 14 residues. Germline CDR1 SGHVS, CDR2 FNYEAQ. V lost 5 bases, J lost 3 bases, and 14 bases lay in between. DNA for the CDR3: TGTGCCAGCAGCCCAAGGACGAGGGGCTACGAGCAGTACTTC. Translating gives CASSPRTRGYEQYF.